A selection of T cell receptor beta chains follows, all from one sample in a study of beta chain features in type 1 diabetes. Sequencing used immunoSEQ multiplex PCR; TCRdb keeps in-frame clones, though not all of them. The profile shows approximately 110,000 clones, approximately 37% of them singletons. The sequenced sample was stem cell memory CD4+ T cells from blood. The source of these receptors is a young woman in good health. Both conserved end residues are part of each CDR3. The D gene is left open where the match is weak. Clone size is not always given. Where it is, it says once, few, many or a class for expanded clones.

cdr3_aa | cdr3_nt | j_call | cdr3_length | clone_size | d_call | v_call
CASSQEGRGNNEQFF | TGCGCCAGCAGCCAAGAAGGCAGGGGGAACAATGAGCAGTTCTTC | TRBJ2-1 | 15 | few | TRBD1 | TRBV4-1
CASSPIRREGGRNTEAFF | TGTGCCAGCTCACCAATTCGCAGGGAGGGCGGCAGGAACACTGAAGCTTTCTTT | TRBJ1-1 | 18 | - | - | TRBV18
CASSQTGLANEKLFF | TGTGCCAGCAGCCAGACAGGGCTGGCTAATGAAAAACTGTTTTTT | TRBJ1-4 | 15 | few | TRBD1 | TRBV4-2
CAISGQGANYEQYF | TGTGCCATCAGCGGACAGGGGGCCAACTACGAGCAGTACTTC | TRBJ2-7 | 14 | few | TRBD1 | TRBV10-3
CASAGVTEAFF | TGTGCCAGTGCAGGGGTCACTGAAGCTTTCTTT | TRBJ1-1 | 11 | - | - | TRBV27
CASSQQDRPYEQYF | TGTGCCAGCAGCCAACAGGACAGACCCTACGAGCAGTACTTC | TRBJ2-7 | 14 | - | - | TRBV4-2
CASSYRLAGYSGNEQFF | TGTGCCAGCAGCTACAGACTAGCGGGCTACTCAGGCAATGAGCAGTTCTTC | TRBJ2-1 | 17 | - | TRBD2 | TRBV7-9
CASIGPNHYNEQFF | TGTGCCAGCATTGGGCCAAATCACTACAATGAGCAGTTCTTC | TRBJ2-1 | 14 | few | - | TRBV25-1
CASSDPSGRARNEQFF | TGTGCCAGCAGTGATCCTAGCGGGAGGGCCAGGAATGAGCAGTTCTTC | TRBJ2-1 | 16 | few | TRBD2 | TRBV6-1
CASGERGRTDTQYF | TGTGCCAGCGGAGAGCGGGGGCGCACAGATACGCAGTATTTT | TRBJ2-3 | 14 | once | TRBD2 | TRBV2
CASATLNTEAFF | TGCGCCAGCGCGACATTGAACACTGAAGCTTTCTTT | TRBJ1-1 | 12 | - | - | TRBV10-2
CASSLAGTGTYEQYF | TGTGCCAGCAGCTTAGCCGGGACAGGGACCTACGAGCAGTACTTC | TRBJ2-7 | 15 | few | TRBD1 | TRBV7-8
CASRGSSYNEQFF | TGTGCCAGTCGGGGGAGCTCCTACAATGAGCAGTTCTTC | TRBJ2-1 | 13 | - | - | TRBV6-6
CASSFGLGRGETQYF | TGTGCCAGCAGCTTCGGGCTAGGGAGGGGAGAGACCCAGTACTTC | TRBJ2-5 | 15 | - | TRBD2 | TRBV5-4
CASSGGTGNQPQHF | TGTGCCAGCTCCGGGGGGACAGGGAATCAGCCCCAGCATTTT | TRBJ1-5 | 14 | - | TRBD1 | TRBV18
CASSRTGTTDTQYF | TGTGCCAGCAGCCGGACAGGGACCACAGATACGCAGTATTTT | TRBJ2-3 | 14 | - | TRBD1 | TRBV13
CASSPPRGIQYF | TGTGCCAGCAGCCCTCCGCGGGGTATTCAGTACTTC | TRBJ2-7 | 12 | few | - | TRBV7-9
CASSYRRLGANVLTF | TGTGCCAGCTCCTACAGACGGCTAGGGGCCAACGTCCTGACTTTC | TRBJ2-6 | 15 | - | - | TRBV6-5
CASSGEGYGYTF | TGTGCCAGCAGCGGCGAGGGATATGGCTACACCTTC | TRBJ1-2 | 12 | few | - | TRBV5-4
CASSQIGTSGRAYEQYF | TGTGCCAGCAGCCAAATTGGGACTAGCGGGAGGGCCTACGAGCAGTACTTC | TRBJ2-7 | 17 | few | TRBD2 | TRBV4-2
CASRLLAVLVKQNYNEQFF | TGTGCCAGCCGATTGCTAGCGGTCCTAGTTAAACAAAACTACAATGAGCAGTTCTTC | TRBJ2-1 | 19 | - | TRBD2 | TRBV27
CSVWTGSGYTF | TGCAGCGTTTGGACAGGGAGTGGCTACACCTTC | TRBJ1-2 | 11 | few | TRBD1 | TRBV29-1
CASSPYTSSNQPQHF | TGTGCCAGCAGCCCTTACACATCTAGCAATCAGCCCCAGCATTTT | TRBJ1-5 | 15 | - | - | TRBV7-2
CASRAGRQGDTQYF | TGTGCCAGCAGGGCGGGGAGACAAGGAGATACGCAGTATTTT | TRBJ2-3 | 14 | - | - | TRBV6-5